A single sample gave rise to the 20 T cell receptor beta chains below, sequenced in a study of human versus mouse CDR3 diversity and MHC coevolution. This table comes from immunoSEQ multiplex PCR, and its TCRdb copy is limited to in-frame clones, with some not included. The data contain roughly 80,000 clones, just under 95% of them singletons. Sequencing was done on a sample of naive CD4+ T cells from blood. Stated subset: CD45RO-negative CD62L-positive naive CD4 T cells. These receptor sequences come from a person between 25 and 75 years old in good health.

This chain joins TRBV18 and TRBJ2-1; 9 nucleotides agree with TRBD2. Looked up from germline, CDR1 is KGHSH and CDR2 is LQKENI. V dropped 0 bases and J dropped 8; count of bases not matched to a gene: 8. The CDR3 loop spans 16 amino acids. CDR3: CASSPPSSGGFDEQFF. In DNA form, the CDR3 reads TGTGCCAGCTCACCACCGAGTAGCGGGGGTTTCGATGAGCAGTTCTTC.

The V call is TRBV7-9, the J call TRBJ2-1, with 9 bases that match TRBD2. The germline CDR1 and CDR2 sequences are SEHNR and FQNEAQ (reference sequence). The CDR3 runs to 15 residues. J was trimmed by 0 bases and V by 6 bases; bases with no gene match: 3. CDR3 nucleotide sequence: TGTGCCAGCAGGTATAGCGGGAGCTCCTACAATGAGCAGTTCTTC. Encoded protein: CASRYSGSSYNEQFF.

The chain joins TRBV27 to TRBJ1-3, with D unresolved. V dropped 3 bases and J dropped 0 bases, with 9 bases sitting between them. The CDR3 has 15 residues. The germline gives CDR1 MNHEY, CDR2 SMNVEV (reference sequence). The CDR3 DNA is TGTGCCAGCAGTTTTCGTCCGGGCTCTGGAAACACCATATATTTT. Translating gives CASSFRPGSGNTIYF.

The V gene is TRBV7-9, the J gene TRBJ2-6; D ambiguous. Germline V CDR1 and CDR2: SEHNR, FQNEAQ (reference sequence). Deletions cut 3 bases from V and 0 bases from J, with 3 bases between. This CDR3 contains 14 residues. CDR3 sequence (DNA): TGTGCCAGCAGCTTTAGCTCTGGGGCCAACGTCCTGACTTTC. Amino acid sequence: CASSFSSGANVLTF.

This rearrangement joins TRBV5-1 to TRBJ1-1, with TRBD1 as a possible D gene (5 bases). The CDR3 is made up of 16 amino acids. With 0 bases removed from V and 2 bases from J, the gap between germline ends came to 14 bases. Looked up from germline, CDR1 is SGHRS and CDR2 is YFSETQ. As DNA, the CDR3 is TGCGCCAGCAGCTTGGGCCAGACAGAGCCCAACACTGAAGCTTTCTTT. This codes for CASSLGQTEPNTEAFF.

The J gene is TRBJ2-3, the V gene TRBV5-1; 11 bases line up with TRBD2. With 4 bases clipped from V and 2 bases from J, the junction kept 3 bases outside the gene matches. The CDR3 is 15 residues long. CDR1 and CDR2 from the germline V gene are SGHRS and YFSETQ. For the CDR3, the DNA is TGCGCCAGCAGCCGACTAGCGGGGAACACAGATACGCAGTATTTT. As protein: CASSRLAGNTDTQYF.

The table lists this clone with a count of one. V gene TRBV4-1 combines with J gene TRBJ2-3, with 10 bases aligning to TRBD1. The germline CDR1 and CDR2 sequences are MGHRA and YSYEKL. V was clipped by 5 bases and J by 5 bases; unmatched bases: 4. CDR3 length: 14 residues. The chain's CDR3 is CASSVTGGRDTQYF. CDR3 nucleotide sequence: TGCGCCAGCAGCGTGACAGGGGGCAGAGATACGCAGTATTTT.

This sequence joins TRBV10-3 and TRBJ2-3; tentative D call: TRBD1 (6 bases). The CDR3 is 16 amino acids. From germline, CDR1 is ENHRY and CDR2 SYGVKD. Between the trimmed V and J ends, which lost 0 bases and 0 bases, there was a span of 10 bases. The CDR3 region has the DNA TGTGCCATCAGTGAGTCGCGACAGGCCAGCACAGATACGCAGTATTTT. Residues: CAISESRQASTDTQYF.

A single count supports this clone. The V gene is TRBV7-9, the J gene TRBJ2-7; D gene uncertain. This CDR3 comprises 14 residues. Between the trimmed V and J ends, which lost 2 bases and 3 bases, there was a span of 11 bases. Germline values: CDR1 SEHNR, CDR2 FQNEAQ (reference sequence). The CDR3 DNA reads TGTGCCAGCAGCTTAACCGAAAGAGTCTACGAGCAGTACTTC. Protein sequence: CASSLTERVYEQYF.

This chain links TRBV5-4 with TRBJ1-2, with D perhaps TRBD1 (5 bases). CDR1 and CDR2 (germline): SGHNT, YYREEE (reference sequence). The V end lost 4 bases, the J end lost 5 bases, and 15 bases lay between the germline ends. This CDR3 is built from 14 residues. The DNA of the CDR3 is TGTGCCAGCAGCAGGCGGGGGGTGGAGTATGGCTACACCTTC. Protein product: CASSRRGVEYGYTF.

DNA for the CDR3: TGCGCCAGCAGTGAGTCTTATCTACGGACAGGATCTGAAGCTTTCTTT. This translates into CASSESYLRTGSEAFF. This chain links TRBV10-1 with TRBJ1-1, with TRBD1 matching 7 bases. Germline V lookup: CDR1 WNHNN, CDR2 SYGVQD (reference sequence). The CDR3 is 16 residues long. V shed 0 bases and J 6 bases; nucleotides not matched to a gene: 10.

This chain uses TRBV6-5 with TRBJ2-7; 13 positions match TRBD2. The CDR3 has 14 residues. From germline, CDR1 is MNHEY and CDR2 SVGAGI. V lost 5 bases, J lost 6 bases, and 4 bases stayed unmatched. CDR3 region: CASSRGLAGVEQYF. The CDR3 DNA is TGTGCCAGCAGTCGCGGACTAGCGGGAGTCGAGCAGTACTTC.

The gene calls are TRBV19 and TRBJ1-5, with 8 bases fitting TRBD1. The trim removed 6 bases at V and 1 base at J, leaving 5 bases unmatched. The CDR3 sequence is 15 residues long. Germline lookup yields CDR1 LNHDA and CDR2 SQIVND (reference sequence). In DNA, the CDR3 is TGTGCCAGTAGACCGGGACAGGTGAGCAATCAGCCCCAGCATTTT. It translates to CASRPGQVSNQPQHF.

This sequence joins TRBV6-1 and TRBJ2-1; TRBD1 aligns across 8 bases. The CDR3 runs to 15 residues. Germline V gene sequence: CDR1 MNHNS, CDR2 SASEGT. V lost 5 bases and J lost 3; bases outside the gene matches: 6. CDR3 nucleotide sequence: TGTGCCAGCAGTAGACAGGGGACCTTCTACAATGAGCAGTTCTTC. Its translation: CASSRQGTFYNEQFF.

The genes are TRBV6-1 and TRBJ2-7; the match to TRBD1 covers 9 bases. The CDR3 loop spans 13 amino acids. V shed 8 bases and J 3 bases; nucleotides not matched to a gene: 5. The V gene's germline CDR1 is MNHNS and CDR2 SASEGT. The CDR3 DNA reads as TGTGCCAGCCGGACAGGGGTCATCTACGAGCAGTACTTC. It codes for CASRTGVIYEQYF.

V usage is TRBV5-6 and J usage is TRBJ1-6, with a weak D call TRBD1 (5 bases). V was trimmed by 0 bases and J by 5 bases, leaving 15 bases between them. From germline, CDR1 is SGHDT and CDR2 YYEEEE. CDR3 length equals 17 residues. The CDR3 bases are TGTGCCAGCAGCTTGGATGCTGGGGCCGGAAATAATTCACCCCTCCACTTT. Protein product: CASSLDAGAGNNSPLHF. Full variable domain (missing parts from reference TRBV5-6 and TRBJ1-6): DAGVTQSPTHLIKTRGQQVTLRCSPKSGHDTVSWYQQALGQGPQFIFQYYEEEERQRGNFPDRFSGHQFPNYSSELNVNALLLGDSALYLCASSLDAGAGNNSPLHFGNGTRLTVT.

V usage is TRBV19 and J usage is TRBJ1-2; 7 nucleotides line up with TRBD1. CDR1 LNHDA and CDR2 SQIVND come from the germline V gene (reference sequence). The J segment lost 6 bases and the V segment lost 6 bases, leaving 19 bases of the junction unmatched. The CDR3 length is 17 residues. CDR3 DNA sequence: TGTGCCAGTAGCTACCGGGACAGTCGGATAGTGATCCATGGCTACACCTTC. It yields the protein CASSYRDSRIVIHGYTF.

The table lists this clone with a count of one. The chain uses TRBV4-1 and TRBJ2-1; tentatively, D is TRBD1 (6 bases). V dropped 4 bases and J dropped 3 bases, with 19 bases sitting between them. The CDR3 sequence is 17 residues long. Germline lookup yields CDR1 MGHRA and CDR2 YSYEKL. This CDR3 reads CASSPRQQGNNYNEQFF. The CDR3 nucleotides read TGCGCCAGCAGCCCACGGCAACAGGGAAACAACTACAATGAGCAGTTCTTC.

The genes are TRBV15 and TRBJ2-7, with D uncertain. V was pared by 4 bases and J by 3 bases, with 10 bases between. Germline V gene sequence: CDR1 LNHNV, CDR2 YYDKDF (reference sequence). This CDR3 is built from 13 residues. CDR3 coding DNA: TGTGCCACCAGCATGCGAGCAGGCTACGAGCAGTACTTC. Protein product: CATSMRAGYEQYF.

The chain couples TRBV5-1 to TRBJ2-5; TRBD1 is a possible D gene (5 bases). The J call could be wrong; TRBJ2-7 is a better fit for the DNA end. This CDR3 has 13 amino acids. The V gene's germline CDR1 is SGHRS and CDR2 YFSETQ. The CDR3 here is CASSLSQGYEQYF. CDR3 DNA sequence: TGCGCCAGCAGCTTATCCCAGGGTTACGAGCAGTACTTC.